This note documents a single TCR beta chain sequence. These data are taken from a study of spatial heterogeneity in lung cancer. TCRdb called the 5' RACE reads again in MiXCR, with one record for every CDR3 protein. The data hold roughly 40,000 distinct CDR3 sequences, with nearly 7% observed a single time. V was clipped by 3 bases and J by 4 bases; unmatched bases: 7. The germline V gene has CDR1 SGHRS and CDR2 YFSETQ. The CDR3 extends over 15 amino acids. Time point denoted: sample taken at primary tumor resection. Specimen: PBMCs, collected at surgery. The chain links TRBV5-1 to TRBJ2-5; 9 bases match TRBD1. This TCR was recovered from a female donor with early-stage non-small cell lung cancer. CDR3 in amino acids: CASSSGTGRGETQYF. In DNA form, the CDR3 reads TGCGCCAGCAGCTCCGGGACAGGGAGAGGAGAGACCCAGTACTTC.